A selection of T cell receptor beta chains follows, all from one sample in a study of T cells in Graves' hyperthyroidism and ophthalmopathy. TCRdb reprocessed the multiplex PCR reads with MiXCR, giving one entry per CDR3 protein. The table shows fewer than 800,000 distinct CDR3 sequences, with approximately 16% occurring only once. What was sequenced was blood. The receptors originated from a man younger than 35 with Graves' hyperthyroidism. The CDR3 runs from the conserved cysteine through the conserved F or W. The D gene is left open where the match is weak. A row's size may be missing; if present it is once, few, many or a size class.

clone size: many; V gene: TRBV7-3; D gene: NA; J gene: TRBJ2-1; CDR3 DNA: TGTGCCAGCAGCCCGGTGAATAGCCAAGACAATGAGCAGTTCTTC; CDR3 protein: CASSPVNSQDNEQFF
clone size: many; V gene: TRBV18; D gene: NA; J gene: TRBJ2-7; CDR3 DNA: TGTGCCAGCTCATCTACTACACGATTCTACGAGCAGTACTTC; CDR3 protein: CASSSTTRFYEQYF
clone size: few; V gene: TRBV27; D gene: NA; J gene: TRBJ2-2; CDR3 DNA: TGTGCCAGCAGTTTTATGGGGAACGGGGAGCTGTTTTTT; CDR3 protein: CASSFMGNGELFF
clone size: NA; V gene: TRBV6-1; D gene: NA; J gene: TRBJ2-5; CDR3 DNA: TGTGCCAGCAGCTCCTCAGCAGGCCAAGAGACCCAGTACTTC; CDR3 protein: CASSSSAGQETQYF
clone size: few; V gene: TRBV24-1; D gene: NA; J gene: TRBJ2-2; CDR3 DNA: TGTGCCACCCCCTCTCCCCCGCGGACCGGGGAGCTGTTTTTT; CDR3 protein: CATPSPPRTGELFF
clone size: few; V gene: TRBV4-3; D gene: NA; J gene: TRBJ1-4; CDR3 DNA: TGCGCCAGCAGCCAAGATGCCGGTGCAACTAATGAAAAACTGTTTTTT; CDR3 protein: CASSQDAGATNEKLFF
clone size: NA; V gene: TRBV9; D gene: TRBD1; J gene: TRBJ2-2; CDR3 DNA: TGTGCCAGCCCCTCTGGGACAGCCTCCACCGGGGAGCTGTTTTTT; CDR3 protein: CASPSGTASTGELFF
clone size: NA; V gene: TRBV6-4; D gene: NA; J gene: TRBJ1-2; CDR3 DNA: TGTGCCAGCAGTGACTCGATTGACTACACCTTC; CDR3 protein: CASSDSIDYTF
clone size: NA; V gene: TRBV3-1; D gene: NA; J gene: TRBJ2-1; CDR3 DNA: TGTGCCAGCAGCCAGTCCGGGTTTAACAATGAGCAGTTCTTC; CDR3 protein: CASSQSGFNNEQFF
clone size: few; V gene: TRBV6-2/TRBV6-3; D gene: NA; J gene: TRBJ2-7; CDR3 DNA: TGTGCCAGCAGTTACTCGCCACTGTCGAGCTCCTACGAGCAGTACTTC; CDR3 protein: CASSYSPLSSSYEQYF
clone size: many; V gene: TRBV20-1; D gene: NA; J gene: TRBJ2-1; CDR3 DNA: TGCAGTGCTAGACTCCGGGACTCCCTCAATGAGCAGTTCTTC; CDR3 protein: CSARLRDSLNEQFF
clone size: few; V gene: TRBV5-1; D gene: NA; J gene: TRBJ1-2; CDR3 DNA: TGCGCCAGCAGCTTGGTCGACAATCAGGGTGGCTACACCTTC; CDR3 protein: CASSLVDNQGGYTF
clone size: NA; V gene: TRBV5-6; D gene: NA; J gene: TRBJ1-1; CDR3 DNA: TGTGCCAGCAGCATGGGGGGAGGTAACACTGAAGCTTTCTTT; CDR3 protein: CASSMGGGNTEAFF
clone size: many; V gene: TRBV20-1; D gene: NA; J gene: TRBJ2-1; CDR3 DNA: TGCAGTGCTAAGCGGATCGGGCAGTTCTTC; CDR3 protein: CSAKRIGQFF
clone size: NA; V gene: TRBV29-1; D gene: TRBD2; J gene: TRBJ2-1; CDR3 DNA: TGCAGCGGCGCCGGGACTAGCGGAGCGAATGAGCAGTTCTTC; CDR3 protein: CSGAGTSGANEQFF
clone size: many; V gene: TRBV6-1; D gene: TRBD1; J gene: TRBJ2-5; CDR3 DNA: TGTGCCAGCAGTGACCCGGACAGGGGGCCCCAAGAGACCCAGTACTTC; CDR3 protein: CASSDPDRGPQETQYF
clone size: NA; V gene: TRBV20-1; D gene: NA; J gene: TRBJ1-1; CDR3 DNA: TGCAGTGCTTCCCGGATGACTGGGACTGAAGCTTTCTTT; CDR3 protein: CSASRMTGTEAFF
clone size: many; V gene: TRBV6-1; D gene: NA; J gene: TRBJ1-5; CDR3 DNA: TGTGCCAGCAGTTACGGGGGCAGGGCCCCGCCCCAGCATTTT; CDR3 protein: CASSYGGRAPPQHF
clone size: NA; V gene: TRBV7-9; D gene: TRBD1; J gene: TRBJ1-4; CDR3 DNA: TGTGCCAGCAGCTTATCTCAGGGGGATGAAAAACTGTTTTTT; CDR3 protein: CASSLSQGDEKLFF
clone size: few; V gene: TRBV6-1; D gene: NA; J gene: TRBJ2-1; CDR3 DNA: TGTGCCAGCAGTGAATTGGCAGGGAAGGGTAGTAATGAGCAGTTCTTC; CDR3 protein: CASSELAGKGSNEQFF
clone size: NA; V gene: TRBV19; D gene: TRBD1; J gene: TRBJ2-5; CDR3 DNA: TGTGCCAGTAGTATCGGAGACAGGGTGTCAGAGACCCAGTACTTC; CDR3 protein: CASSIGDRVSETQYF
clone size: few; V gene: TRBV11-2; D gene: NA; J gene: TRBJ1-4; CDR3 DNA: TGTGCCAGCAGCTTCAGGGCCCGGCCTCCAACTAATGAAAAACTGTTTTTT; CDR3 protein: CASSFRARPPTNEKLFF
clone size: NA; V gene: TRBV6-2/TRBV6-3; D gene: NA; J gene: TRBJ1-6; CDR3 DNA: TGTGCCAGCAGTTACTCGCTAGGAGGGGGGAAGGTCCTTGAGAACTCGGATAATTCACCCCTCCACTTT; CDR3 protein: CASSYSLGGGKVLENSDNSPLHF
clone size: few; V gene: TRBV28; D gene: TRBD1; J gene: TRBJ1-5; CDR3 DNA: TGTGCCAGCAGACTGACAGGGAACAATCAGCCCCAGCATTTT; CDR3 protein: CASRLTGNNQPQHF
clone size: many; V gene: TRBV27; D gene: NA; J gene: TRBJ2-2; CDR3 DNA: TGTGCCAGCAAAGGGGCAGCGAACACCGGGGAGCTGTTTTTT; CDR3 protein: CASKGAANTGELFF
clone size: NA; V gene: TRBV9; D gene: TRBD1; J gene: TRBJ1-1; CDR3 DNA: TGTGCCAGCAATAGACAGGGTGTAGCTGAAGCTTTCTTT; CDR3 protein: CASNRQGVAEAFF
clone size: NA; V gene: TRBV20-1; D gene: NA; J gene: TRBJ1-2; CDR3 DNA: TGCAGTGCTAGGGTCACAGGCAAAGGTGGCTACACCTTC; CDR3 protein: CSARVTGKGGYTF
clone size: NA; V gene: TRBV27; D gene: NA; J gene: TRBJ2-5; CDR3 DNA: TGTGCCAGCAGCCAAGACGGGTTGGAAGAGACCCAGTACTTC; CDR3 protein: CASSQDGLEETQYF
clone size: NA; V gene: TRBV28; D gene: NA; J gene: TRBJ2-7; CDR3 DNA: TGTGCCAGCAACCGGAGGGGGCGGACCTACGAGCAGTACTTC; CDR3 protein: CASNRRGRTYEQYF
clone size: NA; V gene: TRBV10-3; D gene: NA; J gene: TRBJ1-6; CDR3 DNA: TGTGCCATCAGTGAAGGATCTAATTCACCCCTCCACTTT; CDR3 protein: CAISEGSNSPLHF
clone size: few; V gene: TRBV14; D gene: TRBD1; J gene: TRBJ2-5; CDR3 DNA: TGTGCCAGCAGCCAGGCCCGGACAGGGGGCGGTGAGACCCAGTACTTC; CDR3 protein: CASSQARTGGGETQYF
clone size: few; V gene: TRBV6-5; D gene: NA; J gene: TRBJ2-1; CDR3 DNA: TGTGCCAGCAGTTCATTGAGGGGTCTACCCTACAATGAGCAGTTCTTC; CDR3 protein: CASSSLRGLPYNEQFF
clone size: many; V gene: TRBV18; D gene: NA; J gene: TRBJ1-2; CDR3 DNA: TGTGCCAGCTCACCACAGCCGAAGGACTATGGCTACACCTTC; CDR3 protein: CASSPQPKDYGYTF
clone size: many; V gene: TRBV7-2; D gene: NA; J gene: TRBJ1-1; CDR3 DNA: TGTGCCAGCAGCTCTCCGTGGAGAGCGAACACTGAAGCTTTCTTT; CDR3 protein: CASSSPWRANTEAFF
clone size: NA; V gene: TRBV20-1; D gene: NA; J gene: TRBJ2-3; CDR3 DNA: TGCAGTGTATGGACTAATCTAGGCACAGATACGCAGTATTTT; CDR3 protein: CSVWTNLGTDTQYF